This paragraph reports one TCR beta chain. The assay was immunoSEQ multiplex PCR, and TCRdb's table has in-frame clones only and misses some. The sample holds over 150,000 clones, approximately 80% seen once. From germline, CDR1 is MDHEN and CDR2 SYDVKM. The CDR3 runs 11 residues. The V end was cut by 8 bases, the J end by 7 bases, with 12 bases between. The record originates from a study of blood T cell repertoires in COVID-19. The clonotype originates from a woman aged 35 to 49 with COVID-19, enrolled during active disease. The chain employs TRBV28 and TRBJ2-7; D unclear. The specimen was peripheral blood. CDR3 region: CASARLREQYF. As DNA, the CDR3 is TGTGCCAGCGCTCGACTTCGGGAGCAGTACTTC.